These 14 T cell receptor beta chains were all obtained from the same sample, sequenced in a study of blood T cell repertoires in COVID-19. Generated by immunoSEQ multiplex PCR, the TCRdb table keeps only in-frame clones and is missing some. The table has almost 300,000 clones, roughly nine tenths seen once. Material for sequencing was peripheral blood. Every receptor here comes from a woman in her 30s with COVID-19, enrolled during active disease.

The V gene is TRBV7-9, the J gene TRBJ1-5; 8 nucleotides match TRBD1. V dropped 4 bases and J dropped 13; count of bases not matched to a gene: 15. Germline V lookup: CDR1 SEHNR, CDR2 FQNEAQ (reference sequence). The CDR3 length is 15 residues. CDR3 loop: CASSSNSGTGLSQHF. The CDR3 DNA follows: TGTGCCAGCAGCTCAAACTCCGGGACAGGCCTGAGTCAGCATTTT.

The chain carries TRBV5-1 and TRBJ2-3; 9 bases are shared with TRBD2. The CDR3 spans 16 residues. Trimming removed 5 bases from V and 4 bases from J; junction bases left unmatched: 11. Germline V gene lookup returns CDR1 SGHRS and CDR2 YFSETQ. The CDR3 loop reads CASRVRGGDIADTQYF. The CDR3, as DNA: TGCGCCAGCAGGGTCCGCGGGGGGGATATCGCAGATACGCAGTATTTT.

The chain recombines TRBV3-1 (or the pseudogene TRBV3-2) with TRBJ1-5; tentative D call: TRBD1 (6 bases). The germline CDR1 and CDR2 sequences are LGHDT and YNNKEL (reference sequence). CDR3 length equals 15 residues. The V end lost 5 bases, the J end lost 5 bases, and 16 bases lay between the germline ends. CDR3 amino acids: CASSKRGGADQPQHF. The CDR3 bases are TGTGCCAGCAGCAAAAGGGGGGGGGCCGATCAGCCCCAGCATTTT.

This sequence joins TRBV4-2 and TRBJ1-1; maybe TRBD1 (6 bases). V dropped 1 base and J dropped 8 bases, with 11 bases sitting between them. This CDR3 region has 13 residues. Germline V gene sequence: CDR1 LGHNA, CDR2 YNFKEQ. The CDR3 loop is CASSQVSQGEAFF. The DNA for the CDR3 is TGTGCCAGCAGCCAAGTTTCACAGGGCGAAGCTTTCTTT.

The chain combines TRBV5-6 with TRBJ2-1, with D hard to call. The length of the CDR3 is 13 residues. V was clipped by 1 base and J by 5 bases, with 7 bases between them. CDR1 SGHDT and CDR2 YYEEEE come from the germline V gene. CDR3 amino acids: CASSLIRDNEQFF. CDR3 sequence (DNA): TGTGCCAGCAGCTTGATACGAGACAATGAGCAGTTCTTC.

The CDR3 DNA is TGCGCCAGCAGCCACCATACTAGCGGGGGATACAATGAGCAGTTCTTC. Translated: CASSHHTSGGYNEQFF. The chain uses TRBV4-1 and TRBJ2-1; 11 bases agree with TRBD2. Trimming cost V 3 bases and J 4 bases; bases outside gene matches: 5. Germline assignment: CDR1 MGHRA and CDR2 YSYEKL. This CDR3 has 16 amino acids.

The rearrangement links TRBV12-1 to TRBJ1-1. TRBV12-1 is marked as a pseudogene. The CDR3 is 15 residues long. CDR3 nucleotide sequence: TGTGCCAGCAGCGAGATTCGATGGGGGGACACTGAAGCTTTCTTT. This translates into CASSEIRWGDTEAFF.

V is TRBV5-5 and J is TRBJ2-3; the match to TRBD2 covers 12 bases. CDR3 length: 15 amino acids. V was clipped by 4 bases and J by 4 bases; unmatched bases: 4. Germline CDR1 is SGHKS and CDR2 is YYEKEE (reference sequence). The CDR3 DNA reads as TGTGCCAGCAGCCTAAGACTAGCGGGGGCAGATACGCAGTATTTT. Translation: CASSLRLAGADTQYF. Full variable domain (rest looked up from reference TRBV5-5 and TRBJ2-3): DAGVTQSPTHLIKTRGQQVTLRCSPISGHKSVSWYQQVLGQGPQFIFQYYEKEERGRGNFPDRFSARQFPNYSSELNVNALLLGDSALYLCASSLRLAGADTQYFGPGTRLTVL.

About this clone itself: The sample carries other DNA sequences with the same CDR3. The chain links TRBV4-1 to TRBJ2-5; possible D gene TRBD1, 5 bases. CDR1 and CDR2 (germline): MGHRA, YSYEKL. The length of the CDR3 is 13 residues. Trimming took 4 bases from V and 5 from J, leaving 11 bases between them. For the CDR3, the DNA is TGCGCCAGCAGCCGAACAGGCGCGGAGACCCAGTACTTC. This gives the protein CASSRTGAETQYF.

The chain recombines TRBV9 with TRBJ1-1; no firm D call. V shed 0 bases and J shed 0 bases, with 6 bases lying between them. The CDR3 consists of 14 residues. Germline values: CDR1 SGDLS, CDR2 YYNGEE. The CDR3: CASSVVAMNTEAFF. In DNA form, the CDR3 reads TGTGCCAGCAGCGTAGTTGCGATGAACACTGAAGCTTTCTTT.

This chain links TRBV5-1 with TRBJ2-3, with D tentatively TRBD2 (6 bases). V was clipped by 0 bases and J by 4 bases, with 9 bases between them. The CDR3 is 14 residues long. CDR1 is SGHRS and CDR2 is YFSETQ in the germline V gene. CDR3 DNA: TGCGCCAGCAGCTTGGGGACGGGGGCAGATACGCAGTATTTT. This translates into CASSLGTGADTQYF.

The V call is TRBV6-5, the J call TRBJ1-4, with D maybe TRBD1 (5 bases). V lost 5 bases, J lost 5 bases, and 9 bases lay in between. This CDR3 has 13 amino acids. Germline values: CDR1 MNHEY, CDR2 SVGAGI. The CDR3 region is CASSRTRNEKLFF. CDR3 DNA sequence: TGTGCCAGCAGTCGGACACGGAATGAAAAACTGTTTTTT.

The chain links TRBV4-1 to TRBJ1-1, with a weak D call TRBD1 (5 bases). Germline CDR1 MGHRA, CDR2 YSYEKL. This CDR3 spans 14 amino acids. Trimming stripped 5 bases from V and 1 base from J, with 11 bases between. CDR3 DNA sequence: TGCGCCAGCAGCTGGGACTTTCCGAACACTGAAGCTTTCTTT. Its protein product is CASSWDFPNTEAFF.

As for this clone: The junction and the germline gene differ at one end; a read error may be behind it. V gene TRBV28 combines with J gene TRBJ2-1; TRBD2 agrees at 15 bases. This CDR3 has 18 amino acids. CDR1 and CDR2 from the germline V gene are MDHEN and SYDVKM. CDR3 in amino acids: CASSPYPGLAGGNKEQFF. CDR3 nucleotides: TGTGCCAGCAGTCCCTACCCGGGACTAGCGGGGGGAAACAAGGAGCAGTTCTTC. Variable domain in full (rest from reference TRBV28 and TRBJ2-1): DVKVTQSSRYLVKRTGEKVFLECVQDMDHENMFWYRQDPGLGLRLIYFSYDVKMKEKGDIPEGYSVSREKKERFSLILESASTNQTSMYLCASSPYPGLAGGNKEQFFGPGTRLTVL.